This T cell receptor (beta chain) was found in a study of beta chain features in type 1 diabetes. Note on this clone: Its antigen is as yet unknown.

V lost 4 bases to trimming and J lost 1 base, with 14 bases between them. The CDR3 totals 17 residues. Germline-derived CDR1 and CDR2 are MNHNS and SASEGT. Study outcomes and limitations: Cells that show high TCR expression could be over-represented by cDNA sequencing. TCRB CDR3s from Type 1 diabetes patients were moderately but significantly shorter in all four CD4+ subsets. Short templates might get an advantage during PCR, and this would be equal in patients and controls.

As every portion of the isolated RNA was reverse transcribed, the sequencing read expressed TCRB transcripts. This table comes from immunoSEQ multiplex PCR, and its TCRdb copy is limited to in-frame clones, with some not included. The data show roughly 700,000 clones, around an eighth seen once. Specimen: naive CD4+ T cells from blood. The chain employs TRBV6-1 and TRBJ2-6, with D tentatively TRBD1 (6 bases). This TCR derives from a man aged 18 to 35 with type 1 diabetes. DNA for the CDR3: TGTGCCAGCAGTGGGGACATCCTCCCGTCTGGGGCCAACGTCCTGACTTTC. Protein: CASSGDILPSGANVLTF.